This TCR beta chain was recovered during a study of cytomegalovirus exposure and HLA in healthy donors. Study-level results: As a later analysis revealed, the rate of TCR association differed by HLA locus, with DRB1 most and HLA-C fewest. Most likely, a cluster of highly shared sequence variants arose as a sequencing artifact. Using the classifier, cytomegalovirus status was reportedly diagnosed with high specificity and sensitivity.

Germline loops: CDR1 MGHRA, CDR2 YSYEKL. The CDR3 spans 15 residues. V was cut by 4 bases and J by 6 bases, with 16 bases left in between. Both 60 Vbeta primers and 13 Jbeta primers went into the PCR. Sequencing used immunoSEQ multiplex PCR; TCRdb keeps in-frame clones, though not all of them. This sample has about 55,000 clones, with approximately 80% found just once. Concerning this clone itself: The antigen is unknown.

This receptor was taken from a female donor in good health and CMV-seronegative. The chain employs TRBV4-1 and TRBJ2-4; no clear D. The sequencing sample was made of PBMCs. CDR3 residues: CASSPPLSPRNIQYF. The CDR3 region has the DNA TGCGCCAGCAGCCCTCCCTTATCCCCCAGAAACATTCAGTACTTC.